Listed below are T cell receptor beta chains from one sample, sequenced in a study of spatial heterogeneity in lung cancer. TCRdb itself ran the 5' RACE reads through MiXCR, one entry per CDR3 protein. The sample carries around 98,000 distinct CDR3 sequences, 15% to 20% recorded once. The specimen comprised PBMCs, sampled at follow-up. These receptors originate from a male donor with early-stage non-small cell lung cancer. The CDR3 runs from the conserved cysteine through the conserved F or W. Each record gives: CDR3 protein, CDR3 DNA, J gene, CDR3 length, V gene, clone size, D gene. A D gene is named only where the DNA matches it firmly. Expanded clones get a size class; other rows say once, few or many, or leave the size out.

cdr3_aa: CASSPRTGSDTQYF
cdr3_nt: TGTGCCAGCTCACCTCGGACAGGGTCAGATACGCAGTATTTT
j_call: TRBJ2-3
cdr3_length: 14
v_call: TRBV18
clone_size: -
d_call: TRBD1

cdr3_aa: CATSRGTGGYQPQHF
cdr3_nt: TGTGCCACCAGCAGAGGGACAGGGGGCTATCAGCCCCAGCATTTT
j_call: TRBJ1-5
cdr3_length: 15
v_call: TRBV15
clone_size: -
d_call: TRBD1

cdr3_aa: CASSFRQTNTEAFF
cdr3_nt: TGTGCCAGCAGTTTTCGACAGACGAACACTGAAGCTTTCTTT
j_call: TRBJ1-1
cdr3_length: 14
v_call: TRBV27
clone_size: few
d_call: -

cdr3_aa: CSARDRSDYEQYF
cdr3_nt: TGCAGTGCTAGAGACAGGAGCGACTACGAGCAGTACTTC
j_call: TRBJ2-7
cdr3_length: 13
v_call: TRBV20-1
clone_size: many
d_call: -

cdr3_aa: CASSVGVAGSGTDTQYF
cdr3_nt: TGTGCCAGCAGCGTAGGTGTAGCGGGGTCGGGCACAGATACGCAGTATTTT
j_call: TRBJ2-3
cdr3_length: 17
v_call: TRBV9
clone_size: many
d_call: TRBD2

cdr3_aa: CASSSSVQSNSPLHF
cdr3_nt: TGTGCCAGCAGCTCGTCGGTACAGAGTAATTCACCCCTCCACTTT
j_call: TRBJ1-6
cdr3_length: 15
v_call: TRBV7-2
clone_size: few
d_call: -

cdr3_aa: CSASVGLGAFF
cdr3_nt: TGCAGTGCTAGTGTTGGCTTAGGAGCTTTCTTT
j_call: TRBJ1-1
cdr3_length: 11
v_call: TRBV20-1
clone_size: -
d_call: -

cdr3_aa: CASSLETGEQFF
cdr3_nt: TGTGCCAGCAGCCTAGAAACGGGCGAGCAGTTCTTC
j_call: TRBJ2-1
cdr3_length: 12
v_call: TRBV11-3
clone_size: -
d_call: -

cdr3_aa: CSASPGDRSTDTQYF
cdr3_nt: TGCAGCGCCTCCCCAGGGGACAGGAGCACAGATACGCAGTATTTT
j_call: TRBJ2-3
cdr3_length: 15
v_call: TRBV29-1
clone_size: -
d_call: TRBD1

cdr3_aa: CAISDLQGATDTQYF
cdr3_nt: TGTGCCATCAGTGATTTGCAGGGGGCGACAGATACGCAGTATTTT
j_call: TRBJ2-3
cdr3_length: 15
v_call: TRBV10-3
clone_size: -
d_call: TRBD1

cdr3_aa: CSAQTGQPMNTEAFF
cdr3_nt: TGCAGTGCTCAGACAGGACAACCCATGAACACTGAAGCTTTCTTT
j_call: TRBJ1-1
cdr3_length: 15
v_call: TRBV20-1
clone_size: once
d_call: -

cdr3_aa: CSVEAGQQGAQYF
cdr3_nt: TGCAGCGTTGAAGCGGGACAGCAAGGGGCCCAGTACTTC
j_call: TRBJ2-5
cdr3_length: 13
v_call: TRBV29-1
clone_size: -
d_call: TRBD1

cdr3_aa: CATSDFGTSTDTQYF
cdr3_nt: TGTGCCACCAGTGATTTCGGGACTAGCACAGATACGCAGTATTTT
j_call: TRBJ2-3
cdr3_length: 15
v_call: TRBV24-1
clone_size: few
d_call: -

cdr3_aa: CASSLDATTDYGYTF
cdr3_nt: TGTGCCAGCAGCTTAGATGCGACTACGGACTATGGCTACACCTTC
j_call: TRBJ1-2
cdr3_length: 15
v_call: TRBV7-2
clone_size: few
d_call: -

cdr3_aa: CSVEQVSDYGYTF
cdr3_nt: TGCAGCGTTGAACAGGTCTCGGACTATGGCTACACCTTC
j_call: TRBJ1-2
cdr3_length: 13
v_call: TRBV29-1
clone_size: few
d_call: -

cdr3_aa: CASSNRHDLGGETYNEQFF
cdr3_nt: TGTGCCAGCAGCAATCGTCATGACTTGGGCGGGGAGACCTACAATGAGCAGTTCTTC
j_call: TRBJ2-1
cdr3_length: 19
v_call: TRBV11-2
clone_size: -
d_call: -

cdr3_aa: CASSSRNQPQHF
cdr3_nt: TGTGCCAGCAGCTCCCGTAATCAGCCCCAGCATTTT
j_call: TRBJ1-5
cdr3_length: 12
v_call: TRBV7-2
clone_size: few
d_call: -

cdr3_aa: CASTETNTEAFF
cdr3_nt: TGTGCCAGCACTGAGACTAACACTGAAGCTTTCTTT
j_call: TRBJ1-1
cdr3_length: 12
v_call: TRBV28
clone_size: many
d_call: -

cdr3_aa: CSAGTTRDQPQHF
cdr3_nt: TGCAGCGCCGGCACAACCCGAGATCAGCCCCAGCATTTT
j_call: TRBJ1-5
cdr3_length: 13
v_call: TRBV20-1
clone_size: -
d_call: -

cdr3_aa: CASSYSGDSPLHF
cdr3_nt: TGTGCCAGCAGTTACTCCGGAGATTCACCCCTCCACTTT
j_call: TRBJ1-6
cdr3_length: 13
v_call: TRBV6-6
clone_size: many
d_call: -

cdr3_aa: CASSLQGDTEAFF
cdr3_nt: TGTGCCAGTAGCCTACAGGGAGACACTGAAGCTTTCTTT
j_call: TRBJ1-1
cdr3_length: 13
v_call: TRBV19
clone_size: many
d_call: -

cdr3_aa: CASSPQGQGYEQYF
cdr3_nt: TGTGCCAGCTCACCACAAGGACAGGGGTACGAGCAGTACTTC
j_call: TRBJ2-7
cdr3_length: 14
v_call: TRBV18
clone_size: -
d_call: TRBD1

cdr3_aa: CSAIGAGGFDFVF
cdr3_nt: TGCAGTGCTATCGGGGCAGGGGGATTTGATTTTGTTTTT
j_call: TRBJ1-4
cdr3_length: 13
v_call: TRBV20-1
clone_size: -
d_call: TRBD1

cdr3_aa: CASSETKGATNEKLFF
cdr3_nt: TGTGCCAGCAGTGAAACGAAAGGTGCAACTAATGAAAAACTGTTTTTT
j_call: TRBJ1-4
cdr3_length: 16
v_call: TRBV25-1
clone_size: -
d_call: -

cdr3_aa: CAWSGLQETQYF
cdr3_nt: TGTGCCTGGAGCGGCCTGCAAGAGACCCAGTACTTC
j_call: TRBJ2-5
cdr3_length: 12
v_call: TRBV30
clone_size: -
d_call: -

cdr3_aa: CASSPRQTNTGELFF
cdr3_nt: TGTGCCAGCAGCCCCAGACAGACGAACACCGGGGAGCTGTTTTTT
j_call: TRBJ2-2
cdr3_length: 15
v_call: TRBV14
clone_size: -
d_call: -

cdr3_aa: CASSPNRGDYSNQPQHF
cdr3_nt: TGTGCCAGCAGCCCAAACAGGGGGGATTATAGCAATCAGCCCCAGCATTTT
j_call: TRBJ1-5
cdr3_length: 17
v_call: TRBV4-2
clone_size: many
d_call: TRBD1

cdr3_aa: CASSLGLSAASETQYF
cdr3_nt: TGTGCCAGCAGCTTAGGCCTGTCAGCGGCATCGGAGACCCAGTACTTC
j_call: TRBJ2-5
cdr3_length: 16
v_call: TRBV7-6
clone_size: -
d_call: -

cdr3_aa: CSVQGSTDTQYF
cdr3_nt: TGCAGCGTTCAGGGGAGCACAGATACGCAGTATTTT
j_call: TRBJ2-3
cdr3_length: 12
v_call: TRBV29-1
clone_size: many
d_call: -

cdr3_aa: CASSYPSTGTDTQYF
cdr3_nt: TGTGCCAGCAGTTACCCTTCTACAGGCACAGATACGCAGTATTTT
j_call: TRBJ2-3
cdr3_length: 15
v_call: TRBV6-6
clone_size: -
d_call: -

cdr3_aa: CASGRQNTEAFF
cdr3_nt: TGTGCCAGCGGACGACAGAACACTGAAGCTTTCTTT
j_call: TRBJ1-1
cdr3_length: 12
v_call: TRBV6-5
clone_size: few
d_call: -

cdr3_aa: CASSVSRANTGELFF
cdr3_nt: TGTGCCAGCAGCGTATCGCGGGCGAACACCGGGGAGCTGTTTTTT
j_call: TRBJ2-2
cdr3_length: 15
v_call: TRBV9
clone_size: -
d_call: -

cdr3_aa: CASSSQSYRFNNSPLHF
cdr3_nt: TGTGCCAGCAGCTCACAATCATACCGGTTTAATAATTCACCCCTCCACTTT
j_call: TRBJ1-6
cdr3_length: 17
v_call: TRBV7-2
clone_size: few
d_call: -

cdr3_aa: CASSSTEAGELFF
cdr3_nt: TGCGCCAGCAGCTCAACAGAAGCCGGGGAGCTGTTTTTT
j_call: TRBJ2-2
cdr3_length: 13
v_call: TRBV5-1
clone_size: many
d_call: -

cdr3_aa: CAISALGQGRADTQYF
cdr3_nt: TGTGCCATCAGTGCTCTAGGACAGGGTCGCGCAGATACGCAGTATTTT
j_call: TRBJ2-3
cdr3_length: 16
v_call: TRBV10-3
clone_size: few
d_call: TRBD1

cdr3_aa: CASGRSINSGNTIYF
cdr3_nt: TGTGCCAGCGGACGCTCGATCAACTCTGGAAACACCATATATTTT
j_call: TRBJ1-3
cdr3_length: 15
v_call: TRBV6-5
clone_size: -
d_call: -

cdr3_aa: CSARLAETQYF
cdr3_nt: TGCAGTGCAAGACTAGCAGAGACCCAGTACTTC
j_call: TRBJ2-5
cdr3_length: 11
v_call: TRBV20-1
clone_size: -
d_call: TRBD2

cdr3_aa: CASSPGQGNTEAFF
cdr3_nt: TGTGCCAGCTCACCAGGACAGGGGAACACTGAAGCTTTCTTT
j_call: TRBJ1-1
cdr3_length: 14
v_call: TRBV18
clone_size: -
d_call: TRBD1

cdr3_aa: CASSLNNRAGGSPLHF
cdr3_nt: TGTGCCAGCAGCTTAAACAACAGGGCAGGCGGCTCACCCCTCCACTTT
j_call: TRBJ1-6
cdr3_length: 16
v_call: TRBV11-2
clone_size: -
d_call: -

cdr3_aa: CASSSGLWGNEQFF
cdr3_nt: TGTGCCAGCAGCTCGGGATTGTGGGGCAATGAGCAGTTCTTC
j_call: TRBJ2-1
cdr3_length: 14
v_call: TRBV7-9
clone_size: few
d_call: -

cdr3_aa: CATSDLGQGIGGETQYF
cdr3_nt: TGTGCCACCAGTGATTTGGGACAGGGAATCGGAGGCGAGACCCAGTACTTC
j_call: TRBJ2-5
cdr3_length: 17
v_call: TRBV24-1
clone_size: many
d_call: TRBD1

cdr3_aa: CSAREEWDTEAFF
cdr3_nt: TGCAGTGCTAGAGAAGAATGGGACACTGAAGCTTTCTTT
j_call: TRBJ1-1
cdr3_length: 13
v_call: TRBV20-1
clone_size: few
d_call: -

cdr3_aa: CASVPASLGEQYF
cdr3_nt: TGTGCCAGCGTTCCGGCCTCACTAGGGGAGCAGTACTTC
j_call: TRBJ2-7
cdr3_length: 13
v_call: TRBV2
clone_size: few
d_call: -

cdr3_aa: CASSPRGGGSFTGELFF
cdr3_nt: TGTGCCAGCAGCCCCCGTGGAGGGGGCAGTTTCACCGGGGAGCTGTTTTTT
j_call: TRBJ2-2
cdr3_length: 17
v_call: TRBV9
clone_size: few
d_call: -

cdr3_aa: CASSSQTSGFTDTQYF
cdr3_nt: TGTGCCAGCAGCTCCCAGACTAGCGGATTCACAGATACGCAGTATTTT
j_call: TRBJ2-3
cdr3_length: 16
v_call: TRBV7-2
clone_size: -
d_call: TRBD2

cdr3_aa: CASSVTGGTPEQYF
cdr3_nt: TGTGCCAGCAGCGTCACAGGGGGGACTCCCGAGCAGTACTTC
j_call: TRBJ2-7
cdr3_length: 14
v_call: TRBV9
clone_size: -
d_call: TRBD1

cdr3_aa: CSPPPTGNYGYTF
cdr3_nt: TGCAGTCCCCCACCGACAGGGAATTATGGCTACACCTTC
j_call: TRBJ1-2
cdr3_length: 13
v_call: TRBV20-1
clone_size: -
d_call: TRBD1

cdr3_aa: CSAGPSGRTYEQYF
cdr3_nt: TGCAGTGCTGGTCCTAGCGGGAGGACCTACGAGCAGTACTTC
j_call: TRBJ2-7
cdr3_length: 14
v_call: TRBV20-1
clone_size: few
d_call: TRBD2